The rows below give T cell receptor beta chains drawn from one sample of a study of blood T cell repertoires in COVID-19. Profiled with immunoSEQ multiplex PCR; TCRdb holds only in-frame clones, not every one. There are about 130,000 clones in the sample; approximately 83% occur only once, and 27% lies in the top ten. Sequences were obtained from peripheral blood. These receptors originate from an elderly woman with acute or convalescent COVID-19. Each CDR3 is given with its conserved first and last residue. D genes are given only for firm matches. Not all rows give a size; the values are once, few, many and, for expanded clones, a class.

CDR3	DNA	D	size	V	J
CASKYRGNGQPQHF	TGTGCCAGCAAATACAGGGGGAACGGTCAGCCCCAGCATTTT	TRBD1	-	TRBV2	TRBJ1-5
CASRRIANTGELFF	TGTGCCAGCCGGAGGATAGCGAACACCGGGGAGCTGTTTTTT	-	once	TRBV2	TRBJ2-2
CASTGGTSISTDTQYF	TGCGCCAGTACCGGCGGGACTAGCATAAGCACAGATACGCAGTATTTT	TRBD2	once	TRBV5-1	TRBJ2-3
CASSMTSNQPQHF	TGTGCCAGCAGTATGACAAGCAATCAGCCCCAGCATTTT	-	-	TRBV12-3/TRBV12-4	TRBJ1-5
CASSLAQGVGLSTDTQYF	TGCGCCAGCAGCTTAGCCCAGGGCGTGGGGCTTAGCACAGATACGCAGTATTTT	-	-	TRBV5-1	TRBJ2-3
CASSVAGGNLYGYTF	TGTGCCAGCAGCGTAGCTGGGGGGAATCTGTATGGCTACACCTTC	-	-	TRBV9	TRBJ1-2
CASSRELPETQYF	TGTGCCAGTAGTAGAGAACTTCCGGAGACCCAGTACTTC	-	once	TRBV19	TRBJ2-5
CASSSTGSYGYTF	TGTGCCAGCAGCAGTACAGGGAGCTATGGCTACACCTTC	-	-	TRBV9	TRBJ1-2
CASSLDRAAGELFF	TGTGCCAGCAGCCTGGACAGAGCCGCCGGGGAGCTGTTTTTT	-	once	TRBV7-2	TRBJ2-2
CASSILQTGGSTEAFF	TGTGCCAGTAGTATCCTACAGACAGGGGGGAGCACTGAAGCTTTCTTT	TRBD1	-	TRBV19	TRBJ1-1
CASSLAFYIKETQYF	TGTGCCAGCAGCTTAGCCTTTTACATAAAAGAGACCCAGTACTTC	-	-	TRBV7-7	TRBJ2-5
CASSLRARVEQYF	TGTGCCAGCAGCTTAAGAGCCCGGGTAGAGCAGTACTTC	-	-	TRBV11-2	TRBJ2-7
CASSLGTSGGAVEETQYF	TGTGCCAGCAGCTTAGGGACTAGCGGGGGGGCCGTGGAAGAGACCCAGTACTTC	TRBD2	-	TRBV7-8	TRBJ2-5
CASSQPGLPTDTQYF	TGTGCCAGCAGCCAGCCGGGACTACCCACAGATACGCAGTATTTT	TRBD2	few	TRBV3-1/TRBV3-2	TRBJ2-3